Given below is one T cell receptor (beta chain) in context. This clonotype was seen repeatedly, ten times or more. The antigen this receptor binds is unknown. One base away there is no much larger clone; base qualities are not given. Receptor amplification or capture employed PCR. TCRdb records Illumina HiSeq 2500 as the sequencer. To normalize quantification of the TCRbeta repertoire, the TCR libraries were built with molecular barcoding that relied on unique molecular identifiers. TCRdb reworked the public reads: Q25 trimming with fastp, MiXCR clone assembly, productive beta chains retained. CDR3 protein sequences are deduplicated, and each keeps its most common genes and DNA. Counted in this sample were about 300,000 distinct CDR3 sequences; roughly 8.2% of them appeared once. Approximately 9.6% of the sample is held by the ten biggest clonotypes. This record comes from a study of T-cell reconstitution after alpha-beta-depleted transplantation in children listed by TCRdb under 2016. Regarding the study in general: Using TCR repertoire profiling, the study quantitatively followed how T-cell immune reconstitution unfolded in children after TCRalphabeta/CD19-depleted allogeneic hematopoietic cell transplantation.

This sample's treatment or condition label indicates: allogeneic hematopoietic cell transplantation with graft depleted of TCRalphabeta T cells and CD19 B cells. The children who served as transplant recipients had been given grafts of TCRalphabeta/CD19-depleted allogeneic hematopoietic cells. The research as a whole found: The frequencies of hyperexpanded clones fell over the following months, and after one year, T-cell counts and TCRbeta diversity were mostly attributed to newly produced T cells. The apparently early alphabetaT-cell count recovery about two months after transplant was reportedly dependent on only several hundred rapidly expanded clones derived from non-depleted graft cells. In some patients, the high TCRbeta diversity seen at day 60 was put down to recipient T cells and intrathymic progenitors that had survived conditioning.

Here the sequenced sample was peripheral blood, taken 360 days after TCRalphabeta/CD19-depleted stem cell transplant. This clonotype originated in a female patient aged 2-10 years who had a stem cell transplant for Fanconi anemia, so the T cells may come from the graft donor.

CDR3 reads: CASSLGGGVTEAFF. The bases are TGTGCCAGCAGTTTAGGTGGCGGAGTCACTGAAGCTTTCTTT. The chain is assembled from TRBV28 and TRBJ1-1; a confident D gene designation cannot be given. Including cysteine and phenylalanine, the CDR3 has 14 amino acids. Only CDR3 DNA is held: 42 bases, read in frame from base 1. Looking up the germline V gene yields CDR1 MDHEN and CDR2 SYDVKM. V is reduced by 2 bases and J by 4 bases, leaving a spacing of 11 bases between them.